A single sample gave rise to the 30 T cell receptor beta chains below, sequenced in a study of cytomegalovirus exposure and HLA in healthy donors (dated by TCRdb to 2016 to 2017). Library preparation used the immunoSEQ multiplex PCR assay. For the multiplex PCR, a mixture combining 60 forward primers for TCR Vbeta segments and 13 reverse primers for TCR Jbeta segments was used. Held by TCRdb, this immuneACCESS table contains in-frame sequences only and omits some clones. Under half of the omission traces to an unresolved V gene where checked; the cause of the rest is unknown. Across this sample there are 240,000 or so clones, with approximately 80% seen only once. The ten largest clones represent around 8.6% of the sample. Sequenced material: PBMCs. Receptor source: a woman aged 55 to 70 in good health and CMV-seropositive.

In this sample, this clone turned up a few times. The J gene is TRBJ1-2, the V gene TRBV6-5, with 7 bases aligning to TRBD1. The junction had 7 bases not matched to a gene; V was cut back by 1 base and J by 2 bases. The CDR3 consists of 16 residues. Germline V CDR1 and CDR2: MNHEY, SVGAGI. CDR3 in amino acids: CASSYYPTGDNYGYTF. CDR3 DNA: TGTGCCAGCAGTTACTACCCTACAGGGGACAACTATGGCTACACCTTC.

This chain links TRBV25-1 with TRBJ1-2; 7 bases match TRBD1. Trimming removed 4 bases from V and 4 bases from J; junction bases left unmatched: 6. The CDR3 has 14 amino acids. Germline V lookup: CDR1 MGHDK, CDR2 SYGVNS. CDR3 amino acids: CASSGDSLGYGYTF. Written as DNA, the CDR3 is TGTGCCAGCAGTGGGGACAGCCTGGGCTATGGCTACACCTTC.

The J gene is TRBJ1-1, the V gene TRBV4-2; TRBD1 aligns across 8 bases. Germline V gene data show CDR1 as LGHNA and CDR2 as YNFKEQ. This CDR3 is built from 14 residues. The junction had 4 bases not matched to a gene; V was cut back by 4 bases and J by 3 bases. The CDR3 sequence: CASSPDRGDTEAFF. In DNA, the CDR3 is TGTGCCAGCAGCCCTGACAGGGGCGACACTGAAGCTTTCTTT.

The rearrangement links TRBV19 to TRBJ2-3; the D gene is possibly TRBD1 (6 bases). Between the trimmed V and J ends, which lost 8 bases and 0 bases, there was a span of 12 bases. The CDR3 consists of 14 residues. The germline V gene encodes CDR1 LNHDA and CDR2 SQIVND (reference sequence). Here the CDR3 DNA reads TGTGCCAGTGGGACACGCTCTAGCACAGATACGCAGTATTTT. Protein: CASGTRSSTDTQYF.

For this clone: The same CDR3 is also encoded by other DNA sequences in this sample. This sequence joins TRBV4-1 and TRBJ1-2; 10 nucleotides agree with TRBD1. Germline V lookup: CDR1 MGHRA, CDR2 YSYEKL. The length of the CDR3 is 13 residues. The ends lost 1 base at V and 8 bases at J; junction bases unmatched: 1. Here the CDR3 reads CASSQGTGGGYTF. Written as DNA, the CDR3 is TGCGCCAGCAGCCAAGGGACAGGGGGGGGCTACACCTTC.

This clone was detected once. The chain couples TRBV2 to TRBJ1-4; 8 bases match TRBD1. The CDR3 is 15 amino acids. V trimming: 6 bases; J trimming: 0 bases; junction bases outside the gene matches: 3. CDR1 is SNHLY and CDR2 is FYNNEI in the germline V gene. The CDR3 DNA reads TGTGCCAGCAGCCGGACAGGGACAACTAATGAAAAACTGTTTTTT. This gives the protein CASSRTGTTNEKLFF.

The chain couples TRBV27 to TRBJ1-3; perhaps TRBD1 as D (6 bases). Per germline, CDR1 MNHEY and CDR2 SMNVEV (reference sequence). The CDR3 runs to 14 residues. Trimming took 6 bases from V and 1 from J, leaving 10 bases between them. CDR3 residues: CASSPRGSGNTIYF. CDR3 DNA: TGTGCCAGCAGCCCCAGGGGATCTGGAAACACCATATATTTT.

The CDR3 sequence: CASSPSGVDTQYF. CDR3 DNA sequence: TGTGCCAGCTCACCGAGCGGGGTCGATACGCAGTATTTT. The chain uses TRBV18 and TRBJ2-3; TRBD2 matches at 7 bases. With 3 bases clipped from V and 6 bases from J, the junction kept 3 bases outside the gene matches. The CDR3 covers 13 residues. The germline gives CDR1 KGHSH, CDR2 LQKENI.

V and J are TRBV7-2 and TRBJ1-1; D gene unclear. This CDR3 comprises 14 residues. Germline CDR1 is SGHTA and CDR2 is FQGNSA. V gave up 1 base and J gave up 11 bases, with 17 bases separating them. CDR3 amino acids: CASSLGQNAVVAFF. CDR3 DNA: TGTGCCAGCAGCTTAGGCCAGAACGCGGTGGTGGCTTTCTTT.

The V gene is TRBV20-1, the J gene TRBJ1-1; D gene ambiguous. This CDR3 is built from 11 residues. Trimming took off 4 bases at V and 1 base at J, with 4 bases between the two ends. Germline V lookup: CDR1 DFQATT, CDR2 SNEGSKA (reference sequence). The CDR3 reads CSATKNTEAFF. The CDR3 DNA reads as TGCAGTGCTACCAAGAACACTGAAGCTTTCTTT.

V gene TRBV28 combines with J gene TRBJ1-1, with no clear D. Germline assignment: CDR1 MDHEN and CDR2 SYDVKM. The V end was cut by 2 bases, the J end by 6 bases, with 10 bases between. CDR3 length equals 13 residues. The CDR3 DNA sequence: TGTGCCAGCAGTTTACTACAGACCCCTGAAGCTTTCTTT. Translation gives CASSLLQTPEAFF.

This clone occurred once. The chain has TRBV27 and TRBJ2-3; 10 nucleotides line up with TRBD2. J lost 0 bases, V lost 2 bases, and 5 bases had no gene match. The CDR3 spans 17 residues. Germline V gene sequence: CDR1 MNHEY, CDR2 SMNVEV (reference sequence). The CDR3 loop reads CASSLRLAGASTDTQYF. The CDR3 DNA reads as TGTGCCAGCAGTTTACGCCTAGCGGGAGCGAGCACAGATACGCAGTATTTT.

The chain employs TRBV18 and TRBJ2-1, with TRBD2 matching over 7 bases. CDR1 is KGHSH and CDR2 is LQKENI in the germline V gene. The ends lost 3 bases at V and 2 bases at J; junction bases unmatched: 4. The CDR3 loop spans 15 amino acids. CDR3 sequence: CASSPSGRTYNEQFF. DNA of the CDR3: TGTGCCAGCTCACCTAGCGGGCGTACCTACAATGAGCAGTTCTTC.

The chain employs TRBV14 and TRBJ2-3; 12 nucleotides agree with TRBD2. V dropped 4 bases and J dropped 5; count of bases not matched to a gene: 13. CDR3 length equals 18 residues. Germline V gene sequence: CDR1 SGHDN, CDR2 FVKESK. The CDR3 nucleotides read TGTGCCAGCAGCCTTGGACTAGCGGGGCCTTTTGAGGAAGATACGCAGTATTTT. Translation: CASSLGLAGPFEEDTQYF. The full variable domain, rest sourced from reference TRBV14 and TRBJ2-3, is EAGVTQFPSHSVIEKGQTVTLRCDPISGHDNLYWYRRVMGKEIKFLLHFVKESKQDESGMPNNRFLAERTGGTYSTLKVQPAELEDSGVYFCASSLGLAGPFEEDTQYFGPGTRLTVL.

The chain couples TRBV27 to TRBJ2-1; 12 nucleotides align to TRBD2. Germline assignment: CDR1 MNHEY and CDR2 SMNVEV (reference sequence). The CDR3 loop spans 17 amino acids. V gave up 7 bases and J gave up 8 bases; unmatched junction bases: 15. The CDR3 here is CASTKNRASGRGDEQFF. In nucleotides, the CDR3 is TGTGCCAGCACCAAGAACCGAGCTAGCGGGAGGGGCGATGAGCAGTTCTTC.

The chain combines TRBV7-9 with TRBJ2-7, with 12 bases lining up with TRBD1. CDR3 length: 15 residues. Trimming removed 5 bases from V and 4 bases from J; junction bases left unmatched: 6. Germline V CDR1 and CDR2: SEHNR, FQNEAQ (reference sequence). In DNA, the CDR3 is TGTGCCAGCAGCCACGGGGGACAGGGGGCATACGAGCAGTACTTC. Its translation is CASSHGGQGAYEQYF.

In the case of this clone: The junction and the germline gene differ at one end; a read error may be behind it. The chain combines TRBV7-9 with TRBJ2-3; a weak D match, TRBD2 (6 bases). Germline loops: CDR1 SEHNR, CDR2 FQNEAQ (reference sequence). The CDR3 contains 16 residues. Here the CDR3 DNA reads TGTTCCAGCAGGCCTATAGCGGACTCTAGCACAGATACGCAGTATTTT. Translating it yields CSSRPIADSSTDTQYF.

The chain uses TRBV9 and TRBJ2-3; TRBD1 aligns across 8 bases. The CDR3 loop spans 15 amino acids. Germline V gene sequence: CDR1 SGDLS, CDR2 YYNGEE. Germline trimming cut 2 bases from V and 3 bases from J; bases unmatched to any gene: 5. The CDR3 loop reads CASSVGTGWTDTQYF. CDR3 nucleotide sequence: TGTGCCAGCAGCGTTGGGACAGGATGGACAGATACGCAGTATTTT. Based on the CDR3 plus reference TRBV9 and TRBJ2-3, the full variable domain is DSGVTQTPKHLITATGQRVTLRCSPRSGDLSVYWYQQSLDQGLQFLIQYYNGEERAKGNILERFSAQQFPDLHSELNLSSLELGDSALYFCASSVGTGWTDTQYFGPGTRLTVL.

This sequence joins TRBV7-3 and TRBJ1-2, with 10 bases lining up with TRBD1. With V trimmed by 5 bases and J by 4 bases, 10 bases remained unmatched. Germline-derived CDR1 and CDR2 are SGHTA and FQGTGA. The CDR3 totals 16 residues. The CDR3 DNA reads TGTGCCAGCAGCGCCCAGGGACAGGGGTTTCCCTATGGCTACACCTTC. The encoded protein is CASSAQGQGFPYGYTF. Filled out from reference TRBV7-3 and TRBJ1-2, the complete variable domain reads GAGVSQTPSNKVTEKGKYVELRCDPISGHTALYWYRQSLGQGPEFLIYFQGTGAADDSGLPNDRFFAVRPEGSVSTLKIQRTERGDSAVYLCASSAQGQGFPYGYTFGSGTRLTVV.

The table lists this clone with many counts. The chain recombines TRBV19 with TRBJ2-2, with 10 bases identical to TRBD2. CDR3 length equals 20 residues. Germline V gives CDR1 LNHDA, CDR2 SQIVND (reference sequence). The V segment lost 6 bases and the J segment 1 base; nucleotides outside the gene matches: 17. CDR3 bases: TGTGCCAGTAGGAACCGCCTTGGACGAGGGACTAGCGAGAACACCGGGGAGCTGTTTTTT. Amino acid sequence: CASRNRLGRGTSENTGELFF.

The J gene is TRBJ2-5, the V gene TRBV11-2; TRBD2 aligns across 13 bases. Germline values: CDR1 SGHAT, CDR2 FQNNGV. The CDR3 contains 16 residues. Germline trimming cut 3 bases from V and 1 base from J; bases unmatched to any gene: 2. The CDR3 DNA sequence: TGTGCCAGCAGCTTGGGACTAGCGGGGTCCCAAGAGACCCAGTACTTC. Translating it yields CASSLGLAGSQETQYF.

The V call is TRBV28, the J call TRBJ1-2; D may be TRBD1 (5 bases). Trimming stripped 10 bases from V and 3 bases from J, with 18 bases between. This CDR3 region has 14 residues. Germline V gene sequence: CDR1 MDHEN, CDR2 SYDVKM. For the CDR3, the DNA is TGTGCCATCAGGGTTTCCGAGGGTGACTATGGCTACACCTTC. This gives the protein CAIRVSEGDYGYTF.

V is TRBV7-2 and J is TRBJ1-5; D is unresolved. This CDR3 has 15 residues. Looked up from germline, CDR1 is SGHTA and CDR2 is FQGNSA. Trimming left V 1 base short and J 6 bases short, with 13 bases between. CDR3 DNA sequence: TGTGCCAGCAGCTTAGTCCTGGGCGAGAGTCAGCCCCAGCATTTT. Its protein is CASSLVLGESQPQHF.

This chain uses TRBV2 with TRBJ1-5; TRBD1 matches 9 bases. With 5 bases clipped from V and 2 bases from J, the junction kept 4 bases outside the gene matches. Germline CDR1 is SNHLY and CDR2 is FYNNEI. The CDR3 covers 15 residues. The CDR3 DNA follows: TGTGCCAGCAGTTCCGGGACAGGGCGCAATCAGCCCCAGCATTTT. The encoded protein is CASSSGTGRNQPQHF.

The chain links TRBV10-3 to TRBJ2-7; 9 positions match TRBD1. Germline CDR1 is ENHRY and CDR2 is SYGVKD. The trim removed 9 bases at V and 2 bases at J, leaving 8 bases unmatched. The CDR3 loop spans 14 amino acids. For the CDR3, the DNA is TGTGCCATTCAACCGACAGGGGGGGCCTACGAGCAGTACTTC. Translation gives CAIQPTGGAYEQYF.

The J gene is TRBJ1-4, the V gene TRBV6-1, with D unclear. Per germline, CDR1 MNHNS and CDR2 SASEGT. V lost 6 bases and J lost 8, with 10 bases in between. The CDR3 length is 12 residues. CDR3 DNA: TGTGCCAGCAGCGGACTGGCGGAAAAACTGTTTTTT. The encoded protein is CASSGLAEKLFF.

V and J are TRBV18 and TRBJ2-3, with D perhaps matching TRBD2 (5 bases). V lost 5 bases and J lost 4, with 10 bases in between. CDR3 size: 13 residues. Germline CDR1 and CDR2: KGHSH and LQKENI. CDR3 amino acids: CASSSTTADTQYF. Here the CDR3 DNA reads TGTGCCAGCTCATCGACTACTGCAGATACGCAGTATTTT.

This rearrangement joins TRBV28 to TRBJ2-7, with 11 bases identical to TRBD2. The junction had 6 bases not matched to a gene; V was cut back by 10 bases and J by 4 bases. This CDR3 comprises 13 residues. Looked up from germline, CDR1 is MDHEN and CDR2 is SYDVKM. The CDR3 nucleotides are TGTGCCATTACTTCTAGCGGGAGGTACGAGCAGTACTTC. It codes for CAITSSGRYEQYF.

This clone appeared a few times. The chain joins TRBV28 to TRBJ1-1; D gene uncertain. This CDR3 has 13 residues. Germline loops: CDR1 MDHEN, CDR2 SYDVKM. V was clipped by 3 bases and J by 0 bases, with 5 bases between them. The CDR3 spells CASSFNLNTEAFF. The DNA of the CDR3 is TGTGCCAGCAGTTTTAACTTGAACACTGAAGCTTTCTTT.

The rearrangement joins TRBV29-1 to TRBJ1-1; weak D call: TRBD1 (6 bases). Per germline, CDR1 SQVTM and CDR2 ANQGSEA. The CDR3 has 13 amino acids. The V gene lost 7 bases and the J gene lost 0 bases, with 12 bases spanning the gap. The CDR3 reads CSAEQGMNTEAFF. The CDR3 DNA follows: TGCAGCGCCGAACAGGGCATGAACACTGAAGCTTTCTTT.